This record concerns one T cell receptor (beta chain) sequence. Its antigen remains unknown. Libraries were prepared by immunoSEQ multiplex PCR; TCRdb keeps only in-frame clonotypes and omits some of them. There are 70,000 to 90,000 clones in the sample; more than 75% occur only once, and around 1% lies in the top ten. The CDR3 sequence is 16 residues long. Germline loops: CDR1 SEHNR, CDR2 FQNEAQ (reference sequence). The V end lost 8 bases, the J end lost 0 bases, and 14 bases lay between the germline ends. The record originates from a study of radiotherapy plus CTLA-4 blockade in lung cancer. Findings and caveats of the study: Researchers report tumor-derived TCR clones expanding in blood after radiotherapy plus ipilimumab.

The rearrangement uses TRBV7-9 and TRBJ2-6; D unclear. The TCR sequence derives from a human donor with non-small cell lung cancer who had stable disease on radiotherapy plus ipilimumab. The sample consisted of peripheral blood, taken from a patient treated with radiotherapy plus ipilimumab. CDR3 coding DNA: TGTGCCAGCGCTCTCCGGGTAGGCTCTGGGGCCAACGTCCTGACTTTC. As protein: CASALRVGSGANVLTF.